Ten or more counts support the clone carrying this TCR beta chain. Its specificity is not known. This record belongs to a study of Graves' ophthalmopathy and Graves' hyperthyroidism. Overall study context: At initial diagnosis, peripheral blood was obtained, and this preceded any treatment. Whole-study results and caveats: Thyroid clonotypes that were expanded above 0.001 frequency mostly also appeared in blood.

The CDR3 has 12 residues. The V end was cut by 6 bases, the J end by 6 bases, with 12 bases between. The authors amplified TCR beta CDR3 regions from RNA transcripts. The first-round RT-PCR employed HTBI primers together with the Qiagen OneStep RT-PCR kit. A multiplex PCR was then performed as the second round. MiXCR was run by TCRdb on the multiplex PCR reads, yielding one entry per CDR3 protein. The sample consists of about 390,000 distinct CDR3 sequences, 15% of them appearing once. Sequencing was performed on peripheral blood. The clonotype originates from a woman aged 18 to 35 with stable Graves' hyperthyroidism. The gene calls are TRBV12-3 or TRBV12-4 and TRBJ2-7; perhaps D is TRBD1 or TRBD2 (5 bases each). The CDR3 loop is CASSPGRGEQYF. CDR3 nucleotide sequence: TGTGCCAGCAGCCCGGGACGAGGCGAGCAGTACTTC.